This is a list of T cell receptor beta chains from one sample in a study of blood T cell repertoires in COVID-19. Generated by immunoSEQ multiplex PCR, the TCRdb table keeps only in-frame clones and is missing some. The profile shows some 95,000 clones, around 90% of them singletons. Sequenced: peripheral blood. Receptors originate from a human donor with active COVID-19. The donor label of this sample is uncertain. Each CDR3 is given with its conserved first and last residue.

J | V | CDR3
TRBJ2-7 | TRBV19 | CASSREGFYEQYF
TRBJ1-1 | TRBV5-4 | CASSLAGGWTEAFF
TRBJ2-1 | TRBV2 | CASHSRQEVKDEQFF
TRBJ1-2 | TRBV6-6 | CASSYSSQGGRGYTF
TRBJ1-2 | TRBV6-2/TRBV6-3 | CASSYDRVGRGYTF
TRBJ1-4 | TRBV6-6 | CASSYGTGGEKLFF
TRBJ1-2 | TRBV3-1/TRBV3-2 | CASSLPQGDTRTF
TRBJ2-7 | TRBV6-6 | CASSYGSPGGEQYF
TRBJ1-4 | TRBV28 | CASSVEGATNEKLFF
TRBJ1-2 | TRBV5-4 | CASSLDRVPINYGYTF
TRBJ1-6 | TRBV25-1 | CASSGLQGNSPLHF
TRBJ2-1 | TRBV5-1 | CASRTDVYNEQFF
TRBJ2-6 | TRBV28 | CASSLGTGSSGANVLTF
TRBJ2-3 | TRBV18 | CASSGGAEDTQYF
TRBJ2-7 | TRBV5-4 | CASSGTGPGFFDEQYF
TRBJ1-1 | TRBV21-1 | CASSKGHRGLGKAFF
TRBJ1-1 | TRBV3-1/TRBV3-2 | CASSPTDRLANTEAFF
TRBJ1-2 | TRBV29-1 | CSVEAGAAATF
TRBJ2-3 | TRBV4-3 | CASSQDSGLAVTDTQYF
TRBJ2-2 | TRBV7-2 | CASSLRGSGELFF
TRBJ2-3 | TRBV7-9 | CASSLGGGDPTDTQYF
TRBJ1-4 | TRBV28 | CASSLWLQGHEKLFF
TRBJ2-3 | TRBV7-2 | CASSTQGGTSTDTQYF
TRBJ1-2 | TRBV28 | CASAIGTGVPYGYTF
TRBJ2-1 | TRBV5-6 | CASSLIGLAGGKYNEQFF
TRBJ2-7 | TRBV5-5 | CASSRAGVTYEQYF
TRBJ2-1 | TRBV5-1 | CASSPSGSLAGGYNEQFF
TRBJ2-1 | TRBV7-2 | CASSLGRREQFF
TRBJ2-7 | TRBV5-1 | CASSGTSGEVYEQYF
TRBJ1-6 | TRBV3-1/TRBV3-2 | CASSQDPSNSPLHF
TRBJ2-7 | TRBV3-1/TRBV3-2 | CASSRRGNRGSYEQYF
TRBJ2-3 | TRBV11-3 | CASSSPPRGLTQYF
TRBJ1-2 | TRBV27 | CASSLSAGTGVGYTF
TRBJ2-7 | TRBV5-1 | CASSIGDRPHEQYF
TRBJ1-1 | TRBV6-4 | CASRRLANTEAFF
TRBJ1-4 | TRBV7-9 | CASRPQGALGEKLFF
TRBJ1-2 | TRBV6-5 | CASTLVGTGNYGYTF
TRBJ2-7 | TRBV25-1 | CASSLGGDNPSYEQYF